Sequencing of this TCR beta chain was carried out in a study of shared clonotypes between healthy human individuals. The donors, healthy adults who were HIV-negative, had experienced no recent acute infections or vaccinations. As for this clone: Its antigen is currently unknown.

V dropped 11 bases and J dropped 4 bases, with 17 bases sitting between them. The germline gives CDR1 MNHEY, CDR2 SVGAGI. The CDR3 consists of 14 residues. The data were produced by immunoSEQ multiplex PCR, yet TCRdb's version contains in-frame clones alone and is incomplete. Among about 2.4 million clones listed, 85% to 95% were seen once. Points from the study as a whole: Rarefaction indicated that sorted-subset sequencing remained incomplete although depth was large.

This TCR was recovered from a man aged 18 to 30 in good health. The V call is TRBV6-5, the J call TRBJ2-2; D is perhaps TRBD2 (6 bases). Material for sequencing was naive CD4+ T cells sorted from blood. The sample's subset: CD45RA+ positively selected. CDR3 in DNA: TGTGCCCCCACCGTGGACTATCTCACCGGGGAGCTGTTTTTT. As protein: CAPTVDYLTGELFF.